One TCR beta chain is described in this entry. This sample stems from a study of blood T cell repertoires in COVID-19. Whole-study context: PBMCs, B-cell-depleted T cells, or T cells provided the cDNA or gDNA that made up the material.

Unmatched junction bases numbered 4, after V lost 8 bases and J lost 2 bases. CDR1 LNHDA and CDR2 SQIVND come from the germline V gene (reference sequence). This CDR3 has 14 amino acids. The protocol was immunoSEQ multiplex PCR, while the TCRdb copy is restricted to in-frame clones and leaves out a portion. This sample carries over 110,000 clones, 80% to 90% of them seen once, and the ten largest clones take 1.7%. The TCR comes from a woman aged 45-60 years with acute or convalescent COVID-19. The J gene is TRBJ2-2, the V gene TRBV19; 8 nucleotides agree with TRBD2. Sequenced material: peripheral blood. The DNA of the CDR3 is TGTGCCAGTGGACTAGCCCGAAACACCGGGGAGCTGTTTTTT. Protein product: CASGLARNTGELFF.